Shown below are 24 T cell receptor beta chains from a single sample sequenced in a study of T cell repertoires in ileal Crohn's disease. Regarding time point: neoterminal ileum biopsy at postoperative endoscopy, about 6 months after surgery. TCRdb's copy holds only in-frame clones and misses some; the assay was immunoSEQ multiplex PCR. The sample records over 3,000 clones, about nine tenths being singletons. The sequenced sample was ileal tissue. These receptors were collected from an adult with Crohn's disease.

This chain links TRBV19 with TRBJ2-7, with D uncertain. Germline lookup yields CDR1 LNHDA and CDR2 SQIVND (reference sequence). This CDR3 region has 12 residues. The V end lost 4 bases, the J end lost 2 bases, and 6 bases lay between the germline ends. As DNA, the CDR3 is TGTGCCAGTAGTACCAGCGCCTACGAGCAGTACTTC. The encoded protein is CASSTSAYEQYF.

The chain is built from TRBV15 and TRBJ2-3, with 8 bases lining up with TRBD2. CDR1 is LNHNV and CDR2 is YYDKDF in the germline V gene (reference sequence). The V gene end was trimmed by 0 bases and the J gene end by 5 bases; junction bases not matched to a gene: 10. This CDR3 contains 17 residues. CDR3 amino acids: CATSRDQREPTGDTQYF. The CDR3 DNA sequence: TGTGCCACCAGCAGAGATCAGCGGGAGCCTACGGGAGATACGCAGTATTTT.

The chain links TRBV5-4 to TRBJ2-7; the match to TRBD2 covers 9 bases. The ends lost 0 bases at V and 4 bases at J; junction bases unmatched: 5. CDR3 length: 15 residues. Germline V lookup: CDR1 SGHNT, CDR2 YYREEE (reference sequence). The CDR3 loop is CASSLDSGGPYEQYF. The CDR3, as DNA: TGTGCCAGCAGCTTGGATAGCGGGGGCCCTTACGAGCAGTACTTC.

The rearrangement joins TRBV7-8 to TRBJ2-3, with no clear D. The length of the CDR3 is 15 residues. CDR1 and CDR2 (germline): SGHVS, FQNEAQ. V gave up 1 base and J gave up 2 bases, with 10 bases separating them. DNA for the CDR3: TGTGCCAGCAGCTTAGTGGACGGTCACACAGATACGCAGTATTTT. Translated: CASSLVDGHTDTQYF.

The chain combines TRBV28 with TRBJ2-2; perhaps TRBD2 as D (7 bases). The CDR3 runs 15 residues. Trimming removed 7 bases at V and 8 bases at J, with 20 bases between. Germline V lookup: CDR1 MDHEN, CDR2 SYDVKM. CDR3 bases: TGTGCCAGCACCACACAGGGAGGGGGGACAGGGGAGCTGTTTTTT. It codes for CASTTQGGGTGELFF.

The genes are TRBV2 and TRBJ2-2; D remains unclear. CDR1 and CDR2 (germline): SNHLY, FYNNEI. V lost 6 bases, J lost 4 bases, and 15 bases lay in between. The CDR3 contains 15 residues. The CDR3 loop reads CASSVKGTLTGELFF. CDR3 coding DNA: TGTGCCAGCAGCGTCAAAGGCACCCTCACCGGGGAGCTGTTTTTT.

This clone was picked up a small number of times. The chain is built from TRBV6-4 and TRBJ2-3, with 13 bases matching TRBD2. Germline values: CDR1 MRHNA, CDR2 SNTAGT. This CDR3 is built from 15 residues. The J segment lost 4 bases and the V segment lost 6 bases, leaving 4 bases of the junction unmatched. CDR3 sequence: CASSAGTSGADTQYF. The CDR3 DNA is TGTGCCAGCAGCGCCGGGACTAGCGGGGCAGATACGCAGTATTTT.

V usage is TRBV5-4 and J usage is TRBJ1-4; the match to TRBD1 covers 9 bases. Per the germline V gene, CDR1 is SGHNT and CDR2 is YYREEE (reference sequence). This CDR3 is 15 amino acids long. V dropped 4 bases and J dropped 5; count of bases not matched to a gene: 6. CDR3 loop: CASSNNRGLNEKLFF. For the CDR3, the DNA is TGTGCCAGCAGCAACAACAGGGGGCTAAATGAAAAACTGTTTTTT.

This sequence joins TRBV11-2 and TRBJ2-5; D is undetermined. V was cut by 0 bases and J by 2 bases, with 7 bases left in between. The CDR3 loop spans 14 amino acids. Germline V gene lookup returns CDR1 SGHAT and CDR2 FQNNGV. CDR3 in DNA: TGTGCCAGCAGCTTAGATCGTTTTCAAGAGACCCAGTACTTC. Translating it yields CASSLDRFQETQYF.

The rearrangement links TRBV5-8 to TRBJ1-1; D not resolved. Between the trimmed V and J ends, which lost 8 bases and 10 bases, there was a span of 9 bases. The CDR3 totals 9 residues. Per the germline V gene, CDR1 is SGHTS and CDR2 is YDEGEE. CDR3 bases: TGTGCCAGGGCAGCGGGAGCTTTCTTT. Its translation is CARAAGAFF.

The chain is built from TRBV5-1 and TRBJ1-2; 7 positions agree with TRBD1. The CDR3 runs 15 residues. CDR1 and CDR2 (germline): SGHRS, YFSETQ. V gave up 4 bases and J gave up 1 base; unmatched junction bases: 7. CDR3 amino acids: CASSTATGINYGYTF. The CDR3 DNA reads as TGCGCCAGCAGCACCGCGACAGGGATTAACTATGGCTACACCTTC.

The CDR3 DNA reads TGTGCCAGCAGTAGCGAGGGAGGGATGGAAGAGCAGTACTTC. This codes for CASSSEGGMEEQYF. The chain joins TRBV27 to TRBJ2-7; 7 nucleotides match TRBD2. Germline V lookup: CDR1 MNHEY, CDR2 SMNVEV (reference sequence). V dropped 5 bases and J dropped 7; count of bases not matched to a gene: 11. The CDR3 covers 14 residues.

A note on this clone: One junction end disagrees with the germline gene, perhaps due to a read error. The rearrangement joins TRBV30 to TRBJ2-7; D call uncertain. There are 9 residues in the CDR3. Germline V CDR1 and CDR2: GTSNPN, SVGIG (reference sequence). In nucleotides, the CDR3 is TGTGCCTGGAGCAGAACCGAGGAGTTC. It encodes CAWSRTEEF. Complete variable domain (other parts from reference TRBV30 and TRBJ2-7): SQTIHQWPATLVQPVGSPLSLECTVEGTSNPNLYWYRQAAGRGLQLLFYSVGIGQISSEVPQNLSASRPQDRQFILSSKKLLLSDSGFYLCAWSRTEEFGPGTRLTVT.

This CDR3 reads CASSTSGEGTDTQYF. The CDR3 DNA is TGTGCCAGCAGTACTAGCGGGGAAGGAACAGATACGCAGTATTTT. V gene TRBV6-4 combines with J gene TRBJ2-3; 10 bases are a match to TRBD2. V lost 5 bases to trimming and J lost 3 bases; unmatched junction nucleotides: 5. This CDR3 is built from 15 residues. Germline-derived CDR1 and CDR2 are MRHNA and SNTAGT.

This chain links TRBV7-9 with TRBJ1-5; no firm D call. V was pared by 4 bases and J by 0 bases, with 1 base between. CDR3 length: 12 amino acids. The germline V gene encodes CDR1 SEHNR and CDR2 FQNEAQ (reference sequence). CDR3 in amino acids: CASSYSNQPQHF. The CDR3, as DNA: TGTGCCAGCAGCTATAGCAATCAGCCCCAGCATTTT.

The chain recombines TRBV7-6 with TRBJ2-7; TRBD2 matches at 9 bases. The CDR3 extends over 16 amino acids. CDR1 SGHVS and CDR2 FNYEAQ come from the germline V gene. V lost 5 bases to trimming and J lost 2 bases; unmatched junction nucleotides: 10. The CDR3 DNA is TGTGCCAGCAGCCGGGGGCAGGCGGGAGGGACCTACGAGCAGTACTTC. Its translation is CASSRGQAGGTYEQYF.

The chain carries TRBV7-9 and TRBJ1-1; D might be TRBD1 (5 bases). The CDR3 is 13 residues long. Germline assignment: CDR1 SEHNR and CDR2 FQNEAQ (reference sequence). V was pared by 0 bases and J by 8 bases, with 10 bases between. The CDR3 is CASSLAGVVEAFF. The CDR3 DNA follows: TGTGCCAGCAGCTTAGCAGGGGTCGTGGAAGCTTTCTTT.

J is TRBJ2-7 and V is TRBV7-5; the table's D gene call, TRBD2, was not cross checked with the DNA. TRBV7-5 is termed a pseudogene. The CDR3 is 15 residues long. The CDR3 protein is CVRSLGGGGPYEQYF. In DNA form, the CDR3 reads TGTGTCAGAAGCTTAGGAGGGGGGGGCCCCTACGAGCAGTACTTC.

V and J are TRBV6-1 and TRBJ2-7; TRBD1 is a possible D gene (7 bases). This CDR3 comprises 20 residues. V was pared by 2 bases and J by 0 bases, with 26 bases between. CDR1 and CDR2 from the germline V gene are MNHNS and SASEGT. CDR3 in amino acids: CASSEPSGARGNPSSYEQYF. CDR3 DNA sequence: TGTGCCAGCAGTGAACCTTCGGGGGCCAGGGGGAATCCCTCCTCCTACGAGCAGTACTTC.

The gene calls are TRBV27 and TRBJ2-5; D unresolved. The V and J ends lost 6 bases and 0 bases respectively, with 8 bases between them. CDR1 and CDR2 from the germline V gene are MNHEY and SMNVEV (reference sequence). The CDR3 is 13 residues long. The CDR3 nucleotides are TGTGCCAGCAGGGCAGAGAACCAAGAGACCCAGTACTTC. Its translation: CASRAENQETQYF.

The chain uses TRBV5-4 and TRBJ1-2; TRBD1 matches at 7 bases. J lost 5 bases, V lost 4 bases, and 8 bases had no gene match. Per the germline V gene, CDR1 is SGHNT and CDR2 is YYREEE (reference sequence). This CDR3 has 14 residues. CDR3 amino acids: CASSPGQGGYGYTF. The DNA for the CDR3 is TGTGCCAGCAGCCCGGGGCAGGGGGGGTATGGCTACACCTTC.

This chain connects TRBV4-2 to TRBJ2-3, with a weak D call TRBD2 (5 bases). The V gene's germline CDR1 is LGHNA and CDR2 YNFKEQ. V lost 1 base, J lost 1 base, and 15 bases lay in between. The CDR3 loop spans 17 amino acids. The CDR3 is CASSQVASGGGTDTQYF. The CDR3 DNA reads TGTGCCAGCAGCCAAGTAGCCTCCGGAGGTGGCACAGATACGCAGTATTTT.

J is TRBJ1-1 and V is TRBV28; D uncertain. The CDR3 is made up of 13 amino acids. Germline lookup yields CDR1 MDHEN and CDR2 SYDVKM. V lost 3 bases to trimming and J lost 3 bases, with 8 bases between them. The DNA of the CDR3 is TGTGCCAGCAGTTTCCTCTACTACACTGAAGCTTTCTTT. Translated, it gives CASSFLYYTEAFF.

The V gene is TRBV2, the J gene TRBJ1-4; the match to TRBD1 covers 10 bases. J lost 6 bases, V lost 3 bases, and 4 bases had no gene match. Germline V gene sequence: CDR1 SNHLY, CDR2 FYNNEI. CDR3 length equals 15 residues. CDR3 sequence: CASSETGGIDEKLFF. The CDR3 region has the DNA TGTGCCAGCAGTGAGACAGGGGGCATAGATGAAAAACTGTTTTTT.